One sample yielded the 8 T cell receptor beta chains listed below, sequenced in a study of T-cell reconstitution after alpha-beta-depleted transplantation in children. The authors prepared the TCRbeta library with unique molecular identifiers. MiXCR, applied by TCRdb to the PCR reads, yields one record per CDR3 protein. The sample has approximately 70,000 distinct CDR3 sequences, roughly 5.2% seen once. Sequences were derived from PBMCs, mostly from graft donor cells, sampled 180 days after TCRalphabeta/CD19-depleted stem cell transplant. The receptors come from a boy less than two years old who had a stem cell transplant for acute myeloid leukemia, so the T cells may come from the graft donor.

At least ten counts were recorded for this clonotype. The rearrangement joins TRBV29-1 to TRBJ2-2; D is ambiguous. Germline CDR1 is SQVTM and CDR2 is ANQGSEA. V was cut by 6 bases and J by 7 bases, with 15 bases left in between. The CDR3 consists of 13 residues. As DNA, the CDR3 is TGCAGCGTAGTGAGGACGCCCGGCGGGGAGCTGTTTTTT. Translation: CSVVRTPGGELFF.

This clonotype appeared many times. This sequence joins TRBV12-3 or TRBV12-4 and TRBJ2-7; D gene ambiguous. V gave up 6 bases and J gave up 6 bases, with 12 bases separating them. The CDR3 consists of 12 residues. CDR3 nucleotide sequence: TGTGCCAGCAGCTTTAGGGTTAGCGAGCAGTACGTC. This codes for CASSFRVSEQYV.

This clonotype was seen repeatedly, ten times or more. The chain couples TRBV12-3 or TRBV12-4 to TRBJ2-3, with 7 bases lining up with TRBD2. Trimming cost V 6 bases and J 2 bases; bases outside gene matches: 11. This CDR3 has 16 amino acids. This CDR3 is CASRPSASGYTDTQYF. The CDR3 region has the DNA TGTGCCAGCAGACCCTCGGCTAGCGGCTACACAGATACGCAGTATTTT.

This clonotype was detected many times. J is TRBJ2-1 and V is TRBV12-3 or TRBV12-4; 12 bases map to TRBD2. V lost 1 base and J lost 0; bases outside the gene matches: 7. This CDR3 is built from 19 residues. The CDR3 DNA reads TGTGCCAGCAGTTTAGTATCTAGCGGGGGGGAGAGCTCCTACAATGAGCAGTTCTTC. This codes for CASSLVSSGGESSYNEQFF.

This clonotype was counted at least ten times. CDR3 DNA: TGTGCCAGCAGTTTAGCGAGCTCTGGAAACACCATATATTTT. It encodes CASSLASSGNTIYF. The V gene is TRBV12-3 or TRBV12-4, the J gene TRBJ1-3; the D is unclear. The V and J ends lost 0 bases and 0 bases respectively, with 3 bases between them. The CDR3 covers 14 residues.

This clonotype was seen ten or more times. The chain links TRBV15 to TRBJ2-6; the match to TRBD1 covers 8 bases. CDR3 length: 18 residues. Germline assignment: CDR1 LNHNV and CDR2 YYDKDF (reference sequence). The J segment lost 0 bases and the V segment lost 3 bases, leaving 7 bases of the junction unmatched. CDR3 protein: CATSRDRDLLSGANVLTF. DNA for the CDR3: TGTGCCACCAGCAGGGACAGGGACCTCCTCTCTGGGGCCAACGTCCTGACTTTC.

This clonotype was counted ten times or more. This chain links TRBV9 with TRBJ2-3; possibly TRBD2 for D (7 bases). Germline V lookup: CDR1 SGDLS, CDR2 YYNGEE. V was cut by 3 bases and J by 4 bases, with 15 bases left in between. The CDR3 runs to 15 residues. The CDR3 nucleotides are TGTGCCAGCAGCGCCCTAGGGGGGGGGCCAGATACGCAGTATTTT. Its protein is CASSALGGGPDTQYF.

This clonotype was observed many times. The rearrangement uses TRBV7-2 and TRBJ2-2; no clear D. The CDR3 extends over 16 amino acids. Germline CDR1 reads SGHTA; CDR2 reads FQGNSA. V lost 3 bases to trimming and J lost 1 base, with 12 bases between them. The CDR3, as DNA: TGTGCCAGCAGCTTTGTCGAACTTTTGAACACCGGGGAGCTGTTTTTT. The encoded protein is CASSFVELLNTGELFF.